A selection of T cell receptor beta chains follows, all from one sample in a study of cytomegalovirus exposure and HLA in healthy donors. Produced via immunoSEQ multiplex PCR; TCRdb's table is partial and in-frame only. The data contain 100,000 to 150,000 clones, 75% to 85% of them seen just once; the ten biggest clones take up 3% to 4.5%. The sample taken for sequencing was PBMCs. The receptors were sampled from a man aged 35 to 55 in good health and CMV-seronegative. Each CDR3 is given with its conserved first and last residue.

V gene: TRBV6-1
J gene: TRBJ1-6
CDR3 protein: CASSEGEGSYNSPLHF

V gene: TRBV11-2
J gene: TRBJ2-7
CDR3 protein: CASSLATPQEYYYEQYF

V gene: TRBV19
J gene: TRBJ1-5
CDR3 protein: CASSPGVTVNQPQHF

V gene: TRBV5-1
J gene: TRBJ2-7
CDR3 protein: CASSILGQNIYEQYF

V gene: TRBV27
J gene: TRBJ1-6
CDR3 protein: CASSLSGAGNSPLHF

V gene: TRBV29-1
J gene: NA
CDR3 protein: CSGQGSYEQYF

V gene: TRBV6-1
J gene: TRBJ1-4
CDR3 protein: CAVFEGAYEKLFF

V gene: TRBV11-3
J gene: TRBJ2-1
CDR3 protein: CASSIQDGEQFF

V gene: TRBV7-2
J gene: TRBJ1-6
CDR3 protein: CASSLDRGYSPLHF

V gene: TRBV5-1
J gene: TRBJ1-6
CDR3 protein: CASSLVPLTGEGSPLHF

V gene: TRBV6-5
J gene: TRBJ2-1
CDR3 protein: CASSYSSLGRTHEQFF

V gene: TRBV7-9
J gene: TRBJ1-4
CDR3 protein: CASSQDRWSEKLFF

V gene: TRBV6-6
J gene: TRBJ1-4
CDR3 protein: CASRPHPGEANEKLFF

V gene: TRBV2
J gene: TRBJ2-2
CDR3 protein: CASSVTGLTGELFF

V gene: TRBV2
J gene: TRBJ2-7
CDR3 protein: CASSESWTGEQYF

V gene: TRBV28
J gene: TRBJ2-3
CDR3 protein: CASRTGRQLSDTQYF

V gene: TRBV7-9
J gene: TRBJ2-3
CDR3 protein: CASSSRDRGTDTQYF

V gene: TRBV10-3
J gene: TRBJ2-6
CDR3 protein: CAISDNSGANGLTF

V gene: TRBV7-2
J gene: TRBJ1-2
CDR3 protein: CASSWGQGVQYGYTF

V gene: TRBV7-6
J gene: TRBJ2-3
CDR3 protein: CASSLVVGGNTDTQYF

V gene: TRBV9
J gene: TRBJ2-3
CDR3 protein: CASSVVGQGGLDTQYF